This T cell receptor (beta chain) was found in a study of CD8 T cells in ankylosing spondylitis. Via MiXCR, TCRdb re-called the 5' RACE reads, giving one row per CDR3 protein. The data hold 350,000 to 550,000 distinct CDR3 sequences, with about 24% observed a single time. The study, taken as a whole, reports: Blood of patients with ankylosing spondylitis appeared to be characterized by a TCR beta motif of seven or eight highly homologous variants.

This clonotype has just a few counts. The target antigen is unknown. The clonotype comes from a male donor with ankylosing spondylitis. The sample comprised blood, either unsorted or a sorted T cell fraction (not recorded which).

CDR3 DNA sequence: TGCAGTGCTAGAGATATCCAGCGGATCTACAATGAGCAGTTCTTC. Amino acids: CSARDIQRIYNEQFF. V is TRBV20-1 and J is TRBJ2-1, with D possibly matching TRBD2 (5 bases). V lost 0 bases, J lost 3 bases, and 12 bases lay in between. The CDR3 is 15 amino acids. Germline V gene sequence: CDR1 DFQATT, CDR2 SNEGSKA (reference sequence).